These 26 T cell receptor beta chains came from one sample sequenced in a study of metastatic and nonmetastatic thyroid tumors. Thyroid surgery took place with no prior treatment in any patient. TCRdb re-called the PCR reads through MiXCR. This table holds 18,000 or so clones, more than 25% found once. What was sequenced was tumor tissue. Receptors originate from a female donor with papillary thyroid cancer or a benign thyroid nodule (not recorded which). Some clones in this sample may be carry-over from other donors' samples.

This clone was observed a few times. The V gene is TRBV6-1, the J gene TRBJ1-2; unclear D gene. Germline lookup yields CDR1 MNHNS and CDR2 SASEGT. Trimming stripped 10 bases from V and 4 bases from J, with 16 bases between. The CDR3 is 13 residues long. The CDR3 is CATSPGSGYGYTF. The CDR3 region has the DNA TGTGCCACCAGCCCGGGGAGCGGCTATGGCTACACCTTC.

This clone was seen a few times. This may be a read error: a much more frequent sequence differs by one nucleotide. Different DNA sequences within this sample yield the same CDR3. The chain uses TRBV12-5 and TRBJ2-1, with 9 positions matching TRBD2. This CDR3 comprises 14 residues. Germline values: CDR1 LGHNT, CDR2 FRNRAP. In DNA, the CDR3 is TGTGCTAGTGGTAGCGGGGGGACAATCAATGAGCAGTTCTTT. Amino acid sequence: CASGSGGTINEQFF.

The table lists this clone with many counts. The V gene is TRBV6-1, the J gene TRBJ1-4; unclear D gene. The V gene's germline CDR1 is MNHNS and CDR2 SASEGT. The V and J ends lost 5 bases and 8 bases respectively, with 9 bases between them. This CDR3 contains 12 residues. The CDR3 region is CASSTSGEKLFF. CDR3 in DNA: TGTGCCAGCAGTACCAGTGGGGAAAAACTGTTTTTT.

This clone was counted only a few times. The V gene is TRBV19, the J gene TRBJ1-1, with 7 bases aligning to TRBD1. V trimming: 7 bases; J trimming: 4 bases; junction bases outside the gene matches: 12. This CDR3 is 15 amino acids long. The V gene's germline CDR1 is LNHDA and CDR2 SQIVND (reference sequence). The CDR3 DNA reads TGTGCCAGTACCCGGACAGGACTGTTAGGCACTGAAGCTTTCTTT. Translating it yields CASTRTGLLGTEAFF.

This clone came up many times. This sequence joins TRBV19 and TRBJ2-5, with TRBD2 matching over 9 bases. This CDR3 has 16 amino acids. The germline V gene has CDR1 LNHDA and CDR2 SQIVND (reference sequence). The junction had 11 bases not matched to a gene; V was cut back by 5 bases and J by 4 bases. The CDR3: CASSPALAGIGETQYF. In DNA form, the CDR3 reads TGTGCCAGTAGTCCGGCTCTAGCGGGAATCGGAGAGACCCAGTACTTC. The variable domain in full, with the rest retrieved from reference TRBV19 and TRBJ2-5, is DGGITQSPKYLFRKEGQNVTLSCEQNLNHDAMYWYRQDPGQGLRLIYYSQIVNDFQKGDIAEGYSVSREKKESFPLTVTSAQKNPTAFYLCASSPALAGIGETQYFGPGTRLLVL.

The chain uses TRBV13 and TRBJ2-7, with 9 bases that match TRBD1. CDR1 PRHDT and CDR2 FYEKMQ come from the germline V gene (reference sequence). With 8 bases clipped from V and 2 bases from J, the junction kept 4 bases outside the gene matches. The CDR3 runs 13 residues. For the CDR3, the DNA is TGTGCCAGCGGACAGGGGCCACCCTACGAGCAGTACTTC. Encoded protein: CASGQGPPYEQYF. The whole variable domain, remainder taken from reference TRBV13 and TRBJ2-7, is AAGVIQSPRHLIKEKRETATLKCYPIPRHDTVYWYQQGPGQDPQFLISFYEKMQSDKGSIPDRFSAQQFSDYHSELNMSSLELGDSALYFCASGQGPPYEQYFGPGTRLTVT.

This clone was counted a few times. The chain combines TRBV6-1 with TRBJ1-3, with D unclear. Trimming left V 1 base short and J 0 bases short, with 7 bases between. CDR1 MNHNS and CDR2 SASEGT come from the germline V gene. CDR3 size: 15 residues. This CDR3 reads CASSEGMGSGNTIYF. The CDR3 DNA reads TGTGCCAGCAGTGAAGGTATGGGCTCTGGAAACACCATATATTTT.

This clone qualifies as medium-sized. This sequence joins TRBV6-6 and TRBJ2-7, with TRBD2 identical over 9 bases. Germline CDR1 reads MNHNY; CDR2 reads SVGAGI (reference sequence). Trimming at V came to 2 bases and at J to 6 bases, leaving 5 bases not matched to a gene. This CDR3 is 14 amino acids long. Written as DNA, the CDR3 is TGTGCCAGCAGTTACGTAGCGGGAGCGGGCGAGCAGTACTTC. Its translation is CASSYVAGAGEQYF.

This chain connects TRBV20-1 to TRBJ1-1, with D unresolved. The CDR3 covers 14 residues. Germline V gene sequence: CDR1 DFQATT, CDR2 SNEGSKA (reference sequence). V was pared by 5 bases and J by 5 bases, with 18 bases between. The CDR3 sequence is CSAEGPEVSTEAFF. The CDR3 bases are TGCAGTGCTGAGGGCCCTGAGGTTAGTACTGAAGCTTTCTTT.

The rearrangement links TRBV6-1 to TRBJ2-2, with 13 positions matching TRBD2. V dropped 6 bases and J dropped 12; count of bases not matched to a gene: 10. Germline V gives CDR1 MNHNS, CDR2 SASEGT. This CDR3 contains 15 residues. CDR3 loop: CASRPGLAGWGQLFF. CDR3 bases: TGTGCCAGCAGACCGGGACTAGCGGGGTGGGGGCAGCTGTTTTTT.

This clone was picked up many times. The rearrangement links TRBV30 to TRBJ1-2; the match to TRBD1 covers 7 bases. Per germline, CDR1 GTSNPN and CDR2 SVGIG (reference sequence). The V gene end was trimmed by 4 bases and the J gene end by 8 bases; junction bases not matched to a gene: 7. The CDR3 has 12 residues. The CDR3 DNA follows: TGTGCCTGGAAGGGCTCAGGGGGAGGCTACACCTTC. It codes for CAWKGSGGGYTF.

The table lists this clone with many counts. The rearrangement joins TRBV5-6 to TRBJ2-7; possibly TRBD1 for D (5 bases). With 0 bases removed from V and 4 bases from J, the gap between germline ends came to 14 bases. The CDR3 consists of 15 residues. Germline V lookup: CDR1 SGHDT, CDR2 YYEEEE. The CDR3 nucleotides are TGTGCCAGCAGCTTGGGGGGCATTGGGTCATACGAGCAGTACTTC. It specifies CASSLGGIGSYEQYF.

The chain joins TRBV12-3 or TRBV12-4 to TRBJ1-5; D remains unclear. This CDR3 contains 11 residues. With 2 bases removed from V and 11 bases from J, the gap between germline ends came to 7 bases. The CDR3 protein is CASSLRRSQHF. In DNA, the CDR3 is TGTGCCAGCAGTTTAAGGCGGTCCCAGCATTTT.

At least ten counts were recorded for this clone. The V gene is TRBV10-1, the J gene TRBJ2-1; maybe TRBD2 (6 bases). The V end lost 7 bases, the J end lost 10 bases, and 14 bases lay between the germline ends. Germline lookup yields CDR1 WNHNN and CDR2 SYGVQD (reference sequence). The CDR3 contains 12 residues. The CDR3 DNA reads as TGCGCCAGCAATGGGGGGACCAGAGAGCAGTTCTTC. Encoded protein: CASNGGTREQFF.

This clone was observed a few times. This chain links TRBV6-1 with TRBJ1-2; D might be TRBD1 (5 bases). V lost 7 bases and J lost 4, with 16 bases in between. Germline V lookup: CDR1 MNHNS, CDR2 SASEGT. This CDR3 is built from 14 residues. As DNA, the CDR3 is TGTGCCAGCACCCCCTTAGGGACCTCCTATGGCTACACCTTC. Translation gives CASTPLGTSYGYTF.

V and J are TRBV11-2 and TRBJ2-7; 7 nucleotides line up with TRBD2. Germline V lookup: CDR1 SGHAT, CDR2 FQNNGV. V lost 8 bases, J lost 5 bases, and 3 bases stayed unmatched. The CDR3 loop spans 11 amino acids. This CDR3 reads CASGLVDEQYF. CDR3 coding DNA: TGTGCCAGCGGACTAGTTGACGAGCAGTACTTC.

This clone turned up a few times. J is TRBJ2-2 and V is TRBV19; 8 bases are a match to TRBD1. CDR3 length: 14 amino acids. The V and J ends lost 3 bases and 8 bases, in that order; junction bases with no gene match: 5. Germline V gene lookup returns CDR1 LNHDA and CDR2 SQIVND (reference sequence). The CDR3 reads CASSIGQGTGELFF. CDR3 nucleotides: TGTGCCAGTAGTATCGGACAGGGAACGGGGGAGCTGTTTTTT.

This clone was observed many times. V and J are TRBV4-2 and TRBJ2-7; TRBD2 agrees at 7 bases. CDR1 is LGHNA and CDR2 is YNFKEQ in the germline V gene. This CDR3 spans 20 amino acids. After removal of 1 base from V and 0 bases from J, the junction contained 18 bases not matched to a gene. The CDR3 loop reads CASSQVMGVGGAGLSYEQYF. CDR3 DNA sequence: TGTGCCAGCAGCCAAGTCATGGGCGTGGGGGGAGCGGGGCTCTCCTACGAGCAGTACTTC.

The CDR3: CASSSYLPGQGPNEQFF. As DNA, the CDR3 is TGTGCCAGCAGCTCCTACTTGCCGGGACAGGGTCCCAATGAGCAGTTCTTC. The chain uses TRBV7-3 and TRBJ2-1, with 9 bases fitting TRBD1. V lost 4 bases, J lost 6 bases, and 13 bases stayed unmatched. The CDR3 is made up of 17 amino acids. From germline, CDR1 is SGHTA and CDR2 FQGTGA.

The CDR3 DNA reads as TGTGCCAGCACCCAGGGTGTGGGAACTGAAGCTTTCTTT. It specifies CASTQGVGTEAFF. V gene TRBV6-1 combines with J gene TRBJ1-1, with D possibly being TRBD1 (5 bases). CDR3 size: 13 residues. Deletions cut 7 bases from V and 5 bases from J, with 14 bases between. Germline V gene lookup returns CDR1 MNHNS and CDR2 SASEGT.

This clone ranks as medium-sized. The V call is TRBV6-2 or TRBV6-3, the J call TRBJ2-7; 7 nucleotides agree with TRBD2. CDR1 and CDR2 (germline): MNHEY, SVGEGT. V trimming: 4 bases; J trimming: 5 bases; junction bases outside the gene matches: 8. CDR3 length: 14 residues. The CDR3 DNA is TGTGCCAGCAGTTCCGGGCGGGAGCGCGACGAGCAGTACTTC. Residues: CASSSGRERDEQYF.

The chain's CDR3 is CASSLRDTSYEQYF. CDR3 sequence (DNA): TGTGCCAGCAGTTTAAGGGACACGTCCTACGAGCAGTACTTC. The V gene is TRBV27, the J gene TRBJ2-7; weak D call: TRBD1 (6 bases). This CDR3 spans 14 amino acids. V was clipped by 2 bases and J by 1 base, with 9 bases between them. Germline V gene lookup returns CDR1 MNHEY and CDR2 SMNVEV (reference sequence).

As for this clone: No conserved phenylalanine or tryptophan ends this CDR3, so it is likely a read error. The DNA is omitted, as the CDR3 cannot be located on it reliably, and the CDR3 follows TCRdb's listing. The rearrangement links TRBV7-6 to TRBJ1-4; no check of the table's D call, TRBD1, against the DNA was made. Germline-derived CDR1 and CDR2 are SGHVS and FNYEAQ. The CDR3 extends over 10 residues, inclusive of both ends. This chain's CDR3 is CASSLAARQI.

The table lists this clone with a few counts. At one boundary the junction diverges from the germline segment, which might be a read error. The chain couples TRBV7-8 to TRBJ2-7; D gene ambiguous. The CDR3 sequence is 13 residues long. Germline V CDR1 and CDR2: SGHVS, FQNEAQ. CDR3 in amino acids: CVSSLGLLSWQYF. CDR3 nucleotide sequence: TGCGTCAGCAGCTTAGGCCTTCTTAGCTGGCAGTACTTC.

The table lists this clone with a count of one. V gene TRBV19 combines with J gene TRBJ2-1, with 11 bases identical to TRBD1. The V gene end was trimmed by 4 bases and the J gene end by 2 bases; junction bases not matched to a gene: 10. CDR3 size: 18 residues. The germline gives CDR1 LNHDA, CDR2 SQIVND (reference sequence). DNA of the CDR3: TGTGCCAGTAGTACCTCATGGACAGGGGGCGAAGCCTACAATGAGCAGTTCTTC. Protein product: CASSTSWTGGEAYNEQFF.

This clone was observed a few times. V is TRBV12-3 or TRBV12-4 and J is TRBJ1-3; 8 nucleotides align to TRBD1. Losses at the gene ends were 3 bases for V and 7 bases for J; bases not matched to a gene: 8. The CDR3 spans 15 residues. The CDR3 reads CASSFPPDRANTIYF. DNA for the CDR3: TGTGCCAGCAGTTTCCCCCCGGACAGGGCTAACACCATATATTTT.